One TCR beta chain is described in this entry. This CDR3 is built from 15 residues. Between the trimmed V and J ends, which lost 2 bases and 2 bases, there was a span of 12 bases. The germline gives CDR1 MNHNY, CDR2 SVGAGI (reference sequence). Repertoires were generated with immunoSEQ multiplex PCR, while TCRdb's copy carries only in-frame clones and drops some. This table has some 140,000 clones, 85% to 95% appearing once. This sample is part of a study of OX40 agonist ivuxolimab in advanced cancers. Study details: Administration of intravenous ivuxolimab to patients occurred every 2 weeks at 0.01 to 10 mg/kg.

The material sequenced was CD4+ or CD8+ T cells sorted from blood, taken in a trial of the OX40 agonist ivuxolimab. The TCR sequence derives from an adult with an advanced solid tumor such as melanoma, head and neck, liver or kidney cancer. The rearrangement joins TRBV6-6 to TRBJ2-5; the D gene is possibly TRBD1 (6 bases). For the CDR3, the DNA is TGTGCCAGCAGTTACGGCGACAGGAGGCAAGAGACCCAGTACTTC. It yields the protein CASSYGDRRQETQYF.